This T cell receptor beta chain was recorded in a study of shared clonotypes between healthy human individuals. The study, taken as a whole, reports: Shared across several donors were 4% to 6% of the naive CD4 clonotypes.

V shed 7 bases and J 0 bases; nucleotides not matched to a gene: 6. The CDR3 contains 14 residues. Germline V gene lookup returns CDR1 MNHNS and CDR2 SASEGT. Using immunoSEQ multiplex PCR, the repertoire was profiled, and TCRdb retains in-frame clones only, with some absent. In the table there are 1,400,000 or so clones, less than 99% of which are singletons. As concerns this clone: No antigen is known for it.

V usage is TRBV6-1 and J usage is TRBJ2-7, with TRBD1 matching 7 bases. The sequence derives from a man in his thirties or forties in good health. The sequenced material came from naive CD4+ T cells sorted from blood. The subset is: CD45RA+ positively selected. The CDR3 protein is CASTRQGSSYEQYF. The CDR3 bases are TGTGCCAGCACCAGACAGGGAAGCTCCTACGAGCAGTACTTC.